This T cell receptor (beta chain) was sequenced for a study of shared clonotypes between healthy human individuals. Trimming at V came to 5 bases and at J to 7 bases, leaving 7 bases not matched to a gene. The CDR3 consists of 14 residues. Per the germline V gene, CDR1 is MDHEN and CDR2 is SYDVKM. Naive-designated CD8 cells lacked CD45RO, were positively enriched for CCR7, and omitted terminally differentiated effector memory CD45RA+ cells. In the original analysis: Junction-only immunoSEQ data arrived without quality scores, meaning filtering differed. This table comes from immunoSEQ multiplex PCR, and its TCRdb copy is limited to in-frame clones, with some not included. The V and J calls and clone size come from that table; D and trimming were worked out from the DNA. The sample shows around 2,000,000 clones, more than 85% of them seen only once.

The chain couples TRBV28 to TRBJ2-7, with 11 bases identical to TRBD1. The sequence derives from a man aged 18 to 30 in good health. Some clones in this sample may be carry-over from other donors' samples. The sequenced sample consisted of naive CD8+ T cells from PBMCs. DNA of the CDR3: TGTGCCAGCAGTCCCCGGACAGGGGGCGAGGAGCAGTACTTC. Translation: CASSPRTGGEEQYF.